A selection of T cell receptor beta chains follows, all from one sample in a study of radiation and T cells in renal cell carcinoma. The data were produced by immunoSEQ multiplex PCR, yet TCRdb's version contains in-frame clones alone and is incomplete. The sample includes fewer than 200,000 clones, less than 90% seen only once; the top ten take 11%. The sample consisted of blood, taken from a patient whose treatment included radiotherapy and nephrectomy. The receptors stem from a woman aged 50 to 60 with renal cell carcinoma. Both conserved end residues are part of each CDR3. The D gene is left open where the match is weak. For some rows the clone size is stated as once, few or many, or as a class when expanded; others skip it.

abundance: .
d_gene: TRBD1
v_gene: TRBV4-1
len: 17
j_gene: TRBJ1-5
CDR3nt: TGCGCCAGCAGCCAAGGAGACGGACAGGTCCGAAATCAGCCCCAGCATTTT
CDR3aa: CASSQGDGQVRNQPQHF

abundance: .
d_gene: .
v_gene: TRBV13
len: 14
j_gene: TRBJ2-2
CDR3nt: TGTGCCAGCAGCGCCGGCCTTGAGTACGGGGAGCTGTTTTTT
CDR3aa: CASSAGLEYGELFF

abundance: .
d_gene: .
v_gene: TRBV6-1
len: 13
j_gene: TRBJ1-1
CDR3nt: TGTGCCAGCAGTGAACAGGAAAACACTGAAGCTTTCTTT
CDR3aa: CASSEQENTEAFF

abundance: .
d_gene: .
v_gene: TRBV6-1
len: 14
j_gene: TRBJ2-1
CDR3nt: TGTGCCAGCATGAGGGGGGACTCCTACAATGAGCAGTTCTTC
CDR3aa: CASMRGDSYNEQFF

abundance: .
d_gene: .
v_gene: TRBV7-6
len: 13
j_gene: TRBJ2-1
CDR3nt: TGTGCCAGCAGCTTTGGGATCTACAATGAGCAGTTCTTC
CDR3aa: CASSFGIYNEQFF

abundance: .
d_gene: .
v_gene: TRBV6-6
len: 15
j_gene: TRBJ1-3
CDR3nt: TGTGCCAGCAGTTACATCGGAAGCTCTGGAAACACCATATATTTT
CDR3aa: CASSYIGSSGNTIYF

abundance: .
d_gene: .
v_gene: TRBV6-6
len: 14
j_gene: TRBJ1-2
CDR3nt: TGTGCCACCTCCTTAGAGGGTATGAACTATGGCTACACCTTC
CDR3aa: CATSLEGMNYGYTF

abundance: once
d_gene: .
v_gene: TRBV5-6
len: 13
j_gene: TRBJ1-6
CDR3nt: TGTGCCAGCAGCTTGGAAGTGGATTCACCCCTCCACTTT
CDR3aa: CASSLEVDSPLHF

abundance: .
d_gene: .
v_gene: TRBV6-1
len: 15
j_gene: TRBJ1-3
CDR3nt: TGTGCCAGCAGTGAATCTCCGGGGACTGGAAACACCATATATTTT
CDR3aa: CASSESPGTGNTIYF

abundance: .
d_gene: .
v_gene: TRBV19
len: 12
j_gene: TRBJ1-5
CDR3nt: TGTGCCACCTCCGGTAGCAATCAGCCCCAGCATTTT
CDR3aa: CATSGSNQPQHF

abundance: .
d_gene: .
v_gene: TRBV5-8
len: 14
j_gene: TRBJ2-3
CDR3nt: TGTGCCAGCAGCTTGATGGGGAGCACAGATACGCAGTATTTT
CDR3aa: CASSLMGSTDTQYF

abundance: .
d_gene: .
v_gene: TRBV5-5
len: 13
j_gene: TRBJ1-3
CDR3nt: TGTGCCAGCAGTCGATCGACTGGAAACACCATATATTTT
CDR3aa: CASSRSTGNTIYF

abundance: .
d_gene: .
v_gene: TRBV7-2
len: 14
j_gene: TRBJ2-2
CDR3nt: TGTGCCAGCAGCTTAATCAGGGACACCGGGGAGCTGTTTTTT
CDR3aa: CASSLIRDTGELFF

abundance: .
d_gene: .
v_gene: TRBV10-3
len: 13
j_gene: TRBJ1-2
CDR3nt: TGTGCCATCAGTACGGACAATAGCTATGGCTACACCTTC
CDR3aa: CAISTDNSYGYTF

abundance: .
d_gene: TRBD1
v_gene: TRBV6-4
len: 14
j_gene: TRBJ2-3
CDR3nt: TGTGCCAGCAGTGAGCAGGGGGAGACAGATACGCAGTATTTT
CDR3aa: CASSEQGETDTQYF

abundance: .
d_gene: TRBD2
v_gene: TRBV10-3
len: 15
j_gene: TRBJ2-3
CDR3nt: TGTGCCATCAGCCTCGGGACTAGCGGGACAGATACGCAGTATTTT
CDR3aa: CAISLGTSGTDTQYF

abundance: .
d_gene: .
v_gene: TRBV15
len: 13
j_gene: TRBJ1-2
CDR3nt: TGTGCCACCAGCAGCACCCCTAACTATGGCTACACCTTC
CDR3aa: CATSSTPNYGYTF

abundance: .
d_gene: TRBD2
v_gene: TRBV4-1
len: 17
j_gene: TRBJ2-1
CDR3nt: TGCGCCAGCAGCCGGCGAGGTCGTCTAGCGGTCTACAATGAGCAGTTCTTC
CDR3aa: CASSRRGRLAVYNEQFF

abundance: .
d_gene: TRBD1
v_gene: TRBV2
len: 14
j_gene: TRBJ2-7
CDR3nt: TGTGCCAGCAGGGGACAGACCCCTACGGGCGAGCAGTACTTC
CDR3aa: CASRGQTPTGEQYF

abundance: few
d_gene: .
v_gene: TRBV29-1
len: 14
j_gene: TRBJ1-1
CDR3nt: TGCAGCGTCGCCCTCCTCCACCGGGGTACTGAAGCTTTCTTT
CDR3aa: CSVALLHRGTEAFF

abundance: .
d_gene: TRBD2
v_gene: TRBV11-3
len: 14
j_gene: TRBJ2-3
CDR3nt: TGTGCCAGCAGCTACGGGGGGGCAACAGATACGCAGTATTTT
CDR3aa: CASSYGGATDTQYF

abundance: .
d_gene: .
v_gene: TRBV4-1
len: 14
j_gene: TRBJ1-1
CDR3nt: TGCGCCAGCAGGGTGGGGGATTTGAACACTGAAGCTTTCTTT
CDR3aa: CASRVGDLNTEAFF

abundance: .
d_gene: .
v_gene: TRBV29-1
len: 14
j_gene: TRBJ1-2
CDR3nt: TGCAGCGTCGCAGGGCCCCTAGCTAACTATGGCTACACCTTC
CDR3aa: CSVAGPLANYGYTF

abundance: .
d_gene: TRBD1
v_gene: TRBV25-1
len: 14
j_gene: TRBJ1-2
CDR3nt: TGTGCCAGCAGTGAATCCGGGACAGGGGGCGGCTACACCTTC
CDR3aa: CASSESGTGGGYTF

abundance: .
d_gene: TRBD2
v_gene: TRBV4-3
len: 16
j_gene: TRBJ2-3
CDR3nt: TGCGCCAGCAGCCAAGAGCGGAGTAGCGGGGGAGGTACGCAGTATTTT
CDR3aa: CASSQERSSGGGTQYF

abundance: .
d_gene: .
v_gene: TRBV5-5
len: 16
j_gene: TRBJ1-2
CDR3nt: TGTGCCAGCAGCTTAGGGAGGGAGCAGACAAACTATGGCTACACCTTC
CDR3aa: CASSLGREQTNYGYTF

abundance: .
d_gene: .
v_gene: TRBV19
len: 15
j_gene: TRBJ2-3
CDR3nt: TGTGCCAGTAGTATAAGGGCAGGGAGAAAAGATACGCAGTATTTT
CDR3aa: CASSIRAGRKDTQYF

abundance: .
d_gene: TRBD1
v_gene: TRBV7-8
len: 14
j_gene: TRBJ1-2
CDR3nt: TGTGCCAGCAGCTGGCGGACAGGGGGTCGTGGCTACACCTTC
CDR3aa: CASSWRTGGRGYTF

abundance: once
d_gene: TRBD2
v_gene: TRBV19
len: 19
j_gene: TRBJ2-1
CDR3nt: TGTGCCAGTAGTCATACCGGACTAGCGGGGGGGGCCATTAACAATGAGCAGTTCTTC
CDR3aa: CASSHTGLAGGAINNEQFF

abundance: .
d_gene: TRBD1
v_gene: TRBV29-1
len: 13
j_gene: TRBJ2-1
CDR3nt: TGCAGCGGAAGGACAGGCGTCTTGAATGAGCAGTTCTTC
CDR3aa: CSGRTGVLNEQFF

abundance: once
d_gene: TRBD2
v_gene: TRBV12-5
len: 16
j_gene: TRBJ2-7
CDR3nt: TGTGCTAGTGGTTTACGGGGACTAGCGGACTCCTACGAGCAGTACTTC
CDR3aa: CASGLRGLADSYEQYF

abundance: .
d_gene: .
v_gene: TRBV23-1
len: 14
j_gene: TRBJ2-5
CDR3nt: TGCGCCAGCCCTCATTTGACAGTCCGGGAGACCCAGTACTTC
CDR3aa: CASPHLTVRETQYF

abundance: .
d_gene: .
v_gene: TRBV9
len: 16
j_gene: TRBJ2-2
CDR3nt: TGTGCCAGCAGCGGATTACAGGGTCAGAACACCGGGGAGCTGTTTTTT
CDR3aa: CASSGLQGQNTGELFF

abundance: .
d_gene: .
v_gene: TRBV5-4
len: 15
j_gene: TRBJ2-3
CDR3nt: TGTGCCAGCAGCCATGGGGACTCCCGAGGAGATACGCAGTATTTT
CDR3aa: CASSHGDSRGDTQYF

abundance: few
d_gene: .
v_gene: TRBV5-1
len: 14
j_gene: TRBJ1-2
CDR3nt: TGCGCCAGCAGCCAGTCCGGGACCGATCTTCGGCACACCTTC
CDR3aa: CASSQSGTDLRHTF

abundance: .
d_gene: .
v_gene: TRBV29-1
len: 15
j_gene: TRBJ1-2
CDR3nt: TGCAGCGTTGAAGATGCAGCACAGGGCCTCTATGGCTACACCTTC
CDR3aa: CSVEDAAQGLYGYTF

abundance: .
d_gene: TRBD1
v_gene: TRBV5-8
len: 16
j_gene: TRBJ1-2
CDR3nt: TGTGCCAGCAGCTACTGGGGAGGGGGCGACGGCTATGGCTACACCTTC
CDR3aa: CASSYWGGGDGYGYTF

abundance: .
d_gene: TRBD2
v_gene: TRBV7-2
len: 15
j_gene: TRBJ2-1
CDR3nt: TGTGCCAGCAGCTCGTTCGGGAACAAGCGGGGGGTACAGTTCTTC
CDR3aa: CASSSFGNKRGVQFF